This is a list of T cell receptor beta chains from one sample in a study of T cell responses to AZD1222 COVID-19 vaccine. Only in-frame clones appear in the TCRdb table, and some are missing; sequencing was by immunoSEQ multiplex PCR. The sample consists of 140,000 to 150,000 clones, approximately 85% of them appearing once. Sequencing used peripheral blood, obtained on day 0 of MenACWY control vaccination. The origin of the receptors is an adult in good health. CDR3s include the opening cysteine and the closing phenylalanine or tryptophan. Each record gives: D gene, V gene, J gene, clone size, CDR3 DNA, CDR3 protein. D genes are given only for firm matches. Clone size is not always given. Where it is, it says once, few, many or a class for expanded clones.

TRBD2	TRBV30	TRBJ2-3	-	TGTGCCTGGAGTCTTTCCCCCGGACTAGCGGGGATCACAGATACGCAGTATTTT	CAWSLSPGLAGITDTQYF
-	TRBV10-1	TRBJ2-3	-	TGCGCCAGCAGTTTAAGAAGCACAGATACGCAGTATTTT	CASSLRSTDTQYF
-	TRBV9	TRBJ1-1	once	TGTGCCAGCAGCCCCGGGTCGCACACTGAAGCTTTCTTT	CASSPGSHTEAFF
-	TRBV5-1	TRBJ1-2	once	TGCGCCAGCAGATCGAACAGAATGGCCTACACCTTC	CASRSNRMAYTF
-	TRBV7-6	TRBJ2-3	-	TGTGCCAGCAGCTTCGGCAACTACGCCTCAGATACGCAGTATTTT	CASSFGNYASDTQYF
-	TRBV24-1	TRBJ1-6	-	TGTGCCACCAGTGAATTTGTGAATTCACCCCTCCACTTT	CATSEFVNSPLHF
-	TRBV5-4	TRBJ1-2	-	TGTGCCAGCAGCTTGGGGGCAGGCTATGGCTACACCTTC	CASSLGAGYGYTF
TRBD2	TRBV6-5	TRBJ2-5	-	TGTGCCAGCAGAGCCGGGACTAGCGTAGGAGAGACCCAGTACTTC	CASRAGTSVGETQYF
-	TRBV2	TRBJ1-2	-	TGTGCCAGCAGCCTCTTTCAAGCTAGGACAGCTAACTATGGCTACACCTTC	CASSLFQARTANYGYTF
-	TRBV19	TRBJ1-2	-	TGTGCCAGTCCCCCTCGCCGGGTTGACAGCTATGGCTACACCTTC	CASPPRRVDSYGYTF
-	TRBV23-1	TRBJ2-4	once	TGCGCCAGACCCCAACAGGTTCACATTCAGTACTTC	CARPQQVHIQYF
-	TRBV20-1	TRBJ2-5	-	TGCAGTGCTAGTTCTCAGATATTACAAGAGACCCAGTACTTC	CSASSQILQETQYF
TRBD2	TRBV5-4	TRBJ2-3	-	TGTGCCAGCAGTTTCAGCGGGGGGGCCACAGATACGCAGTATTTT	CASSFSGGATDTQYF
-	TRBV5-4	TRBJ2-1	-	TGTGCCAGCACGAACCTAGGGAGCTCCTACAATGAGCAGTTCTTC	CASTNLGSSYNEQFF
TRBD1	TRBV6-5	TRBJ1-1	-	TGTGCCAGCAGGAAGGGACAGGGGAACACTGAAGCTTTCTTT	CASRKGQGNTEAFF
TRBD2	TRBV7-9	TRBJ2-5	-	TGTGCCAGCAGCTTAGCGACTAGCGGGGGATACCAAGAGACCCAGTACTTC	CASSLATSGGYQETQYF
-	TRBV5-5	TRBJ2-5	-	TGTGCCAGCAGTAGTTTGAGTGTGAGGGGAGAGACCCAGTACTTC	CASSSLSVRGETQYF
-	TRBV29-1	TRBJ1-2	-	TGCAGCGTTGTTCTCAGGGGCCCAAACTATGGCTACACCTTC	CSVVLRGPNYGYTF
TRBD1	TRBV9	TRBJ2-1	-	TGTGCCAGCAGCGTAGCCGGACAGGGGGCGAGTGAGCAGTTCTTC	CASSVAGQGASEQFF
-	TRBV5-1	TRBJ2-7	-	TGCGCCAGCAGCTTAGATAGGGGCCCCTCCTACGAGCAGTACTTC	CASSLDRGPSYEQYF
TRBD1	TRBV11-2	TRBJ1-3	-	TGTGCCAGCAGCCCATTGGGGACAGGGGGAGGAAACACCATATATTTT	CASSPLGTGGGNTIYF
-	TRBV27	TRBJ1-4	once	TGTGCCAGCAGTTTGGCCCGGACCTTCAGTCGGGAAAAACTGTTTTTT	CASSLARTFSREKLFF
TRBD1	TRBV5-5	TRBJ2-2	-	TGTGCCAGCAGCAGGACAGGGGGCCCCGGGGAGCTGTTTTTT	CASSRTGGPGELFF
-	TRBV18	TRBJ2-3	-	TGTGCCAGCTCACCAAGCCTTTCGCCGCGGGATACGCAGTATTTT	CASSPSLSPRDTQYF
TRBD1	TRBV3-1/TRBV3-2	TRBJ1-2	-	TGTGCCAGCAGCCAATTGGACAGGGATGGTGGTTACACCTTC	CASSQLDRDGGYTF
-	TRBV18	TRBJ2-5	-	TGTGCCAGCTCACCACAAAGGGGCCGAGAGACCCAGTACTTC	CASSPQRGRETQYF
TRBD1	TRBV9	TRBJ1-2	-	TGTGCCAGCAGCCCAAGGACAGGGGGCGTTGGCTATGGCTACACCTTC	CASSPRTGGVGYGYTF
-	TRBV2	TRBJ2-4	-	TGTGCCAGCAGTGTGGGACTAGCCAAAAACATTCAGTACTTC	CASSVGLAKNIQYF
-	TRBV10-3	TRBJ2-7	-	TGTGCCATCAGTGAGTCGACTACAGGACTCCTGGGGGAGCAGTACTTC	CAISESTTGLLGEQYF
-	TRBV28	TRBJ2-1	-	TGTGCCAGCAGACAGACCCTACCGGGTTTCTTAAATGTGGATGAGCAGTTCTTC	CASRQTLPGFLNVDEQFF
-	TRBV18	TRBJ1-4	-	TGTGCCAGCTCACCGACAGCCCTTAATGAAAAACTGTTTTTT	CASSPTALNEKLFF
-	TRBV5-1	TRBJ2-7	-	TGCGCCAGCAGCTTGGGTCGAGGGGAGCAGTACTTC	CASSLGRGEQYF
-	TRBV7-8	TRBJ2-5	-	TGTGCCAGCAGCTTAATCGAGCTCAGGGGGGGGCAAGAGACCCAGTACTTC	CASSLIELRGGQETQYF
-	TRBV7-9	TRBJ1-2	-	TGTGCCAGCAGCTTAAACATTAGAGGCGTCGGATATGGCTACACCTTC	CASSLNIRGVGYGYTF
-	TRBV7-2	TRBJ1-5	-	TGTGCCAGCAGCCCGGGGGACACCCGGAGCAATCAGCCCCAGCATTTT	CASSPGDTRSNQPQHF
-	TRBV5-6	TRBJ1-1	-	TGTGCCAGCAGCTTGGCCCCCAGGGTATCCGGAACTGAAGCTTTCTTT	CASSLAPRVSGTEAFF
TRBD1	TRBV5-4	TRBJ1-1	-	TGTGCCACCCTCGACAGGGGCCTTATGAACACTGAAGCTTTCTTT	CATLDRGLMNTEAFF
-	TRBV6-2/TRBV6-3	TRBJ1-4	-	TGTGCCAGCACCCCAGGGGCGAACCCTGCAACTAATGAAAAACTGTTTTTT	CASTPGANPATNEKLFF
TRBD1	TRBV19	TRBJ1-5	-	TGTGCCAGTAGTCTACGACAGGGAGAGGGAGTAAGGGTCCGGCCCCAGCATTTT	CASSLRQGEGVRVRPQHF
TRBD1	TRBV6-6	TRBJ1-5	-	TGTGCCAGCAGACCGGACAGGGGAATAGGCGACCAGCCCCAGCATTTT	CASRPDRGIGDQPQHF
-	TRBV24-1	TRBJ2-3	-	TGTGCCACCAGTGACTCGGGCCCCGTCACAGATACGCAGTATTTT	CATSDSGPVTDTQYF
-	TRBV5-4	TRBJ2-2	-	TGTGCCAGCAGCAAAGGGACCGGGGAGCTGTTTTTT	CASSKGTGELFF
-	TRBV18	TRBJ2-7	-	TGTGCCAGCTCACTGGGTGCCTTCTACGAGCAGTACTTC	CASSLGAFYEQYF
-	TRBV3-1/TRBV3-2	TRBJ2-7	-	TGTGCCAGCAGCCAAGGGAGGGGATCCTACGAGCAGTACTTC	CASSQGRGSYEQYF
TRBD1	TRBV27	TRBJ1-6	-	TGTGCCAGCAGGGCGACAGGGCTCATTTCACCCCTCCACTTT	CASRATGLISPLHF
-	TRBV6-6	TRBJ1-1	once	TGTGCCAGCACCTCGGGACAACGTGAAGCTTTCTTT	CASTSGQREAFF
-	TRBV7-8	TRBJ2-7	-	TGTGCCAGCAGCTTAGTCCAGGTACACTCCTACGAGCAGTACTTC	CASSLVQVHSYEQYF
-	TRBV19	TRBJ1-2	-	TGTGCCAGTAGACTACCTCCTAACTATGGCTACACCTTC	CASRLPPNYGYTF